This is a list of T cell receptor beta chains from one sample in a study of blood T cell repertoires in COVID-19. The assay was immunoSEQ multiplex PCR, and TCRdb's table has in-frame clones only and misses some. Counted here are hundreds of thousands of clones, nearly 85% occurring once; the ten biggest clones make up around 1.3%. Sequenced: peripheral blood. The receptors originated from a woman in her twenties or thirties with COVID-19, enrolled during active disease. CDR3s include the opening cysteine and the closing phenylalanine or tryptophan. Clone size is not always given. Where it is, it says once, few, many or a class for expanded clones.

TRBV28	-	TRBJ1-5	CASSFSGGAVQPQHF
TRBV2	-	TRBJ1-3	CASSESRQGRGNTIYF
TRBV5-1	-	TRBJ2-3	CASSSTSGSDTQYF
TRBV28	once	TRBJ2-3	CASSYGGGLLHTQYF
TRBV5-4	-	TRBJ2-7	CASSLRLGTSSPEQYF
TRBV29-1	-	TRBJ2-5	CSVGPGQGAGETQYF
TRBV18	-	TRBJ2-3	CASSLPGTDTQYF
TRBV18	-	TRBJ1-1	CASSPRVDMNTEAFF
TRBV11-2	few	TRBJ2-7	CASSFGTATYEQYF
TRBV5-4	-	TRBJ1-1	CASSSLRGLADTEAFF
TRBV15	-	TRBJ1-5	CATSSRGEDQPQHF
TRBV7-9	-	TRBJ1-3	CANREGPGNTIYF
TRBV28	-	TRBJ2-7	CASSSFRGGAYEQYF
TRBV15	-	TRBJ2-7	CATSRALNQGLYEQYF
TRBV18	once	TRBJ1-6	CASSPAGGGQSSPLHF
TRBV5-1	-	TRBJ2-1	CASSQQTSGFSYNEQFF
TRBV7-3	-	TRBJ1-1	CASSAQAIGTEAFF
TRBV5-6	-	TRBJ2-7	CASSLEGVYEQYF
TRBV15	-	TRBJ2-1	CATSPMGLNNEQFF
TRBV7-3	few	TRBJ2-6	CASSSRPGLPTFLGANVLTF
TRBV6-5	-	TRBJ1-3	CASSPDRYSGNTIYF
TRBV13	-	TRBJ2-3	CASSPGQGTDTQYF
TRBV2	-	TRBJ1-5	CASRAGTGDFQPQHF